One sample yielded the 8 T cell receptor beta chains listed below, sequenced in a study of regulatory T cells in long-lasting Graves disease. Arm-PCR of CDR3 regions and iRepertoire HTBI primers were used to build TCR beta libraries. TCRdb itself ran the multiplex PCR reads through MiXCR, one entry per CDR3 protein. The table records about 400,000 distinct CDR3 sequences, less than 25% of them present only once. Time point described: persistent/refractory GD, antithyroid drugs over 5 years with positive TRAb. PBMCs were the source of the RNA used for TCR sequencing. The source was peripheral blood mononuclear cells (PBMCs), collected when the disease was refractory, from a patient treated with antithyroid drugs. The source of these receptors is a female donor with Graves disease.

The chain uses TRBV4-3 and TRBJ2-1, with 7 bases lining up with TRBD2. This CDR3 region has 15 residues. The V gene's germline CDR1 is LGHNA and CDR2 YSLEER. Trimming at V came to 4 bases and at J to 5 bases, leaving 8 bases not matched to a gene. The chain's CDR3 is CASSRLRGEHNEQFF. The DNA of the CDR3 is TGCGCCAGCAGCCGCCTCCGGGGGGAGCACAATGAGCAGTTCTTC.

The V and J genes are TRBV27 and TRBJ2-1, with a tentative D call TRBD2 (6 bases). This CDR3 has 14 residues. Germline V gene sequence: CDR1 MNHEY, CDR2 SMNVEV (reference sequence). V was trimmed by 5 bases and J by 9 bases, leaving 17 bases between them. CDR3: CASSVGTLSGEQFF. The CDR3 nucleotides read TGTGCCAGCAGTGTGGGGACTCTCTCCGGTGAGCAGTTCTTC.

This clonotype was seen many times. The CDR3 protein is CASSAAGTPLEQYF. The CDR3 coding sequence is TGTGCCAGCAGCGCAGCCGGGACTCCCCTTGAGCAGTACTTC. The chain couples TRBV9 to TRBJ2-7; D possibly corresponds to TRBD2 (6 bases). Germline CDR1 is SGDLS and CDR2 is YYNGEE. The CDR3 extends over 14 amino acids. The V gene lost 3 bases and the J gene lost 7 bases, with 17 bases spanning the gap.

This clonotype was counted only a few times. V usage is TRBV4-3 and J usage is TRBJ1-2, with 8 bases aligning to TRBD1. CDR3 length: 16 amino acids. Germline CDR1 and CDR2: LGHNA and YSLEER. J lost 4 bases, V lost 5 bases, and 12 bases had no gene match. Here the CDR3 DNA reads TGCGCCAGCAGCTATTCCTCCGGGACAGGCGCCTATGGCTACACCTTC. Translating gives CASSYSSGTGAYGYTF.

This chain uses TRBV20-1 with TRBJ2-2; D call uncertain. This CDR3 is built from 16 residues. V was cut by 1 base and J by 0 bases, with 12 bases left in between. The germline V gene encodes CDR1 DFQATT and CDR2 SNEGSKA (reference sequence). The CDR3 sequence is CSARVHANANTGELFF. The CDR3 coding sequence is TGCAGTGCTAGAGTACACGCGAACGCGAACACCGGGGAGCTGTTTTTT.

In this sample, this clonotype turned up many times. This rearrangement joins TRBV2 to TRBJ2-1, with a possible D match to TRBD1 (6 bases). There are 13 residues in the CDR3. V was pared by 7 bases and J by 5 bases, with 12 bases between. Germline V gene lookup returns CDR1 SNHLY and CDR2 FYNNEI. For the CDR3, the DNA is TGTGCCAGCATGCGGACAGACAACAATGAGCAGTTCTTC. Amino acids: CASMRTDNNEQFF. Filled out from reference TRBV2 and TRBJ2-1, the complete variable domain reads EPEVTQTPSHQVTQMGQEVILRCVPISNHLYFYWYRQILGQKVEFLVSFYNNEISEKSEIFDDQFSVERPDGSNFTLKIRSTKLEDSAMYFCASMRTDNNEQFFGPGTRLTVL.

This clonotype was detected ten times or more. CDR3 residues: CASSTRTGGNEQFF. CDR3 sequence (DNA): TGTGCCAGCAGTACCCGGACAGGGGGGAATGAGCAGTTCTTC. This chain joins TRBV2 and TRBJ2-1, with 10 bases lining up with TRBD1. Germline V gene data show CDR1 as SNHLY and CDR2 as FYNNEI. The CDR3 extends over 14 amino acids. V was pared by 5 bases and J by 7 bases, with 5 bases of the junction left unmatched.

This clonotype was observed a handful of times. The rearrangement links TRBV16 to TRBJ2-7, with no clear D. Germline lookup yields CDR1 KGHSY and CDR2 FQNENV. The CDR3 loop spans 14 amino acids. Trimming removed 3 bases from V and 1 base from J, with 10 bases in between. In DNA, the CDR3 is TGTGCCAGCAGCCATTTACAGACGTCCTACGAGCAGTACTTC. Residues: CASSHLQTSYEQYF.